Reported below is one T cell receptor beta chain. The same CDR3 also results from other DNA sequences found in this sample. This entry belongs to a study of shared clonotypes between healthy human individuals. Here immunoSEQ multiplex PCR was the method, and the copy in TCRdb shows in-frame clones only, minus some. Found here are about 2.5 million clones, just under 95% of them singletons; the top ten hold 0.37%. The sequenced material came from naive CD4+ T cells from PBMCs. Subset indicated: CD45RA+ positively selected. This receptor was identified in a young man in good health. Some clones in this sample may be carry-over from other donors' samples.

The CDR3 region is CASSLGQNYGYTF. For the CDR3, the DNA is TGTGCCAGCAGCTTAGGACAGAACTATGGCTACACCTTC. The chain links TRBV5-6 to TRBJ1-2; a possible D gene is TRBD1 (6 bases). From germline, CDR1 is SGHDT and CDR2 YYEEEE. The V end lost 2 bases, the J end lost 2 bases, and 7 bases lay between the germline ends. This CDR3 spans 13 amino acids.